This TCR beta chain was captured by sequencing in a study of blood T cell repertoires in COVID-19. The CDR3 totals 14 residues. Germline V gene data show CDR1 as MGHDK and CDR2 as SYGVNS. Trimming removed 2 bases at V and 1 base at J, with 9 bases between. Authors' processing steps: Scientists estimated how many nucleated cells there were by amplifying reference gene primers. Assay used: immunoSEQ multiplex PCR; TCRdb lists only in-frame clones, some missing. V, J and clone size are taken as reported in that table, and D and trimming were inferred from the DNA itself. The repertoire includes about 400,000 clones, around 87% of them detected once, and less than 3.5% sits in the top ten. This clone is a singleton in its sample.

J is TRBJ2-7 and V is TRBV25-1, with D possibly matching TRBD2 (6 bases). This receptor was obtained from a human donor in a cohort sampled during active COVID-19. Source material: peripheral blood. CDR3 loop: CASSEGGSSYEQYF. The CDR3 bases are TGTGCCAGCAGTGAAGGGGGGAGTTCCTACGAGCAGTACTTC.